These T cell receptor beta chains were read from a single sample in a study of spatial heterogeneity in lung cancer. TCRdb used MiXCR to reprocess the 5' RACE reads, holding one entry per CDR3 protein. The sample gives tens of thousands of distinct CDR3 sequences, about 12% of which show up once; under 35% is in the top ten. This specimen was PBMCs, taken at follow-up. The receptors were gathered from a male donor with early-stage non-small cell lung cancer. CDR3s include the opening cysteine and the closing phenylalanine or tryptophan. D genes are given only for firm matches.

j_gene	v_gene	d_gene	CDR3aa
TRBJ2-6	TRBV28	TRBD1	CASRGDRSSSGANVLTF
TRBJ1-2	TRBV12-3/TRBV12-4	.	CASNTGRANGYTF
TRBJ2-1	TRBV12-3/TRBV12-4	TRBD2	CASRPWAGEYNEQFF
TRBJ2-7	TRBV4-2	.	CASSHQASSYEQYF
TRBJ2-7	TRBV7-9	.	CASSLAALGIYEQYF
TRBJ2-7	TRBV9	TRBD1	CASSLLTGPYEQYF
TRBJ2-4	TRBV9	.	CASSVLGEIQYF
TRBJ2-3	TRBV28	.	CASSLSLGAADTQYF
TRBJ1-2	TRBV4-3	TRBD1	CASSQERQGTYHGYTF
TRBJ2-1	TRBV3-1	TRBD2	CASSQDGTGGYNEQFF
TRBJ2-1	TRBV18	TRBD2	CASSRLAGPYNEQFF
TRBJ2-1	TRBV20-1	TRBD2	CSAARILAGAEQFF
TRBJ2-2	TRBV11-2	.	CASSSLSALNTGELFF
TRBJ1-4	TRBV4-3	.	CASSWTRTNEKLFF
TRBJ2-3	TRBV6-2/TRBV6-3	TRBD2	CASSYYGLAGGTSDTQYF
TRBJ1-6	TRBV7-2	TRBD1	CASSPRTGGNSPLHF
TRBJ1-4	TRBV5-1	.	CASSLNRDPEKLFF
TRBJ1-1	TRBV27	.	CASSYWGPDEAFF
TRBJ2-3	TRBV7-2	.	CASSSNYADTQYF
TRBJ1-2	TRBV6-1	TRBD1	CASSFGQGLEPYGYTF
TRBJ2-3	TRBV29-1	.	CSVDGQKISTDTQYF
TRBJ2-7	TRBV27	.	CASSLLGQRFYEQYF
TRBJ2-3	TRBV28	.	CASRGAGSRDTQYF
TRBJ2-7	TRBV20-1	.	CSARERVYEQYF
TRBJ2-2	TRBV13	TRBD1	CASTGQGRSGELFF
TRBJ1-1	TRBV15	.	CATSSAATEAFF
TRBJ2-7	TRBV12-3/TRBV12-4	TRBD1	CASSAGTGYYEQYF
TRBJ2-5	TRBV7-8	TRBD2	CASSLTLAGQETQYF
TRBJ2-7	TRBV27	TRBD1	CASSYTTGAYEQYF
TRBJ2-3	TRBV5-5	.	CASSPDTSTDTQYF
TRBJ1-6	TRBV7-2	.	CASSLETGYNSPLHF
TRBJ1-4	TRBV7-8	.	CASLGDEKLFF
TRBJ1-1	TRBV18	.	CASSPRETEAFF
TRBJ2-7	TRBV3-1	.	CASSQVTGTYEQYF
TRBJ1-1	TRBV2	.	CASTLGRRNTEAFF
TRBJ2-2	TRBV24-1	.	CATSDRTEPTGELFF
TRBJ2-1	TRBV4-3	TRBD1	CASSQDGQGPFDEQFF
TRBJ1-1	TRBV20-1	TRBD1	CSARKDRAGVGAFF
TRBJ1-1	TRBV20-1	TRBD1	CSASRQGNTEAFF
TRBJ2-1	TRBV7-2	.	CASSLWSENNEQFF
TRBJ1-1	TRBV25-1	.	CTRNGGQNTEAFF
TRBJ1-2	TRBV7-8	.	CASSLRATLLSRPNYGYTF
TRBJ2-7	TRBV7-2	.	CASSFGTYSYEQYF
TRBJ2-5	TRBV7-3	.	CASSPTGARETQYF
TRBJ2-7	TRBV9	.	CASSVAESSYEQYF
TRBJ2-2	TRBV11-2	.	CASSLVSVRELFF
TRBJ2-1	TRBV28	.	CASSFGGQQFF
TRBJ1-2	TRBV29-1	.	CSVKATIYGYTF
TRBJ2-2	TRBV13	TRBD2	CASSPPGTSARTGELFF
TRBJ2-6	TRBV19	.	CASRIGLQFSGANVLTF
TRBJ2-7	TRBV7-9	.	CASSLAFGKDSYEQYF
TRBJ2-1	TRBV6-1	.	CASRNNEQFF
TRBJ2-4	TRBV4-1	.	CASSQGQGPKSRNIQYF
TRBJ2-1	TRBV6-2/TRBV6-3	.	CASNPIGALRNEQFF